This T cell receptor beta chain was recovered during a study of cytomegalovirus exposure and HLA in healthy donors. Study-wide results and limits: Specificity of a few CMV-associated chains for CMV antigens was verified in vitro. It was taken for granted in presence/absence analyses that sequencing depth across donors was roughly uniform.

Primers: 60 Vbeta forward and 13 Jbeta reverse. Generated by immunoSEQ multiplex PCR, the TCRdb table keeps only in-frame clones and is missing some. The sample has around 150,000 clones, around three quarters seen once. The CDR3 has 16 residues. The V gene's germline CDR1 is MGHRA and CDR2 YSYEKL. Between the trimmed V and J ends, which lost 1 base and 4 bases, there was a span of 11 bases. In regard to this clone: The antigen remains unidentified.

The TCR sequence derives from a middle-aged man in good health and CMV-seropositive. The rearrangement links TRBV4-1 to TRBJ2-6; D may be TRBD1 (6 bases). Sequencing input: PBMCs. The CDR3 nucleotides read TGCGCCAGCAGCCAAGTCCAGGGGCGCGGGGCCAACGTCCTGACTTTC. It specifies CASSQVQGRGANVLTF.